The 27 T cell receptor beta chains below were found in one sample sequenced in a study of T cells after yellow fever vaccination. TCRdb itself ran the 5' RACE reads through MiXCR, one entry per CDR3 protein. The profile shows approximately 300,000 distinct CDR3 sequences, around 7% of them singletons. The specimen comprised PBMCs, sampled approximately 40 days after the first yellow fever vaccination. The origin of the receptors is a man between 18 and 29 years old who received the YFV17D yellow fever vaccine.

This clonotype was recorded many times. The chain is built from TRBV5-1 and TRBJ2-3, with D perhaps assigned TRBD1 or TRBD2 (5 bases each). Germline V lookup: CDR1 SGHRS, CDR2 YFSETQ. The CDR3 sequence is 16 residues long. V shed 4 bases and J shed 0 bases, with 15 bases lying between them. The CDR3 DNA reads as TGCGCCAGCAGCGCCTGGGGACGGTCTAGCACAGATACGCAGTATTTT. This codes for CASSAWGRSSTDTQYF. Variable domain in full (rest from reference TRBV5-1 and TRBJ2-3): KAGVTQTPRYLIKTRGQQVTLSCSPISGHRSVSWYQQTPGQGLQFLFEYFSETQRNKGNFPGRFSGRQFSNSRSEMNVSTLELGDSALYLCASSAWGRSSTDTQYFGPGTRLTVL.

This clonotype was recorded at least ten times. This chain connects TRBV18 to TRBJ2-3; D gene ambiguous. The CDR3 extends over 18 amino acids. Germline values: CDR1 KGHSH, CDR2 LQKENI. V was trimmed by 0 bases and J by 0 bases, leaving 16 bases between them. CDR3 sequence: CASSPPGLPAASTDTQYF. DNA for the CDR3: TGTGCCAGCTCACCACCGGGCTTGCCTGCAGCTAGCACAGATACGCAGTATTTT.

This clonotype was detected many times. The chain is built from TRBV7-2 and TRBJ2-3; TRBD2 matches 14 bases. Germline V CDR1 and CDR2: SGHTA, FQGNSA. The CDR3 is 18 residues long. Losses at the gene ends were 0 bases for V and 4 bases for J; bases not matched to a gene: 6. The CDR3 region is CASSLALTSGGASDTQYF. For the CDR3, the DNA is TGTGCCAGCAGCTTAGCCTTGACTAGCGGGGGGGCCTCAGATACGCAGTATTTT.

This clonotype was counted between two and nine times. A junction boundary mismatches the germline segment, possibly from a read error. V and J are TRBV2 and TRBJ2-7; TRBD1 aligns across 10 bases. The CDR3 extends over 11 amino acids. Germline V gene sequence: CDR1 SNHLY, CDR2 FYNNEI. CDR3 amino acids: CASRTGTGDDF. CDR3 DNA sequence: TGTGCCAGCAGAACCGGGACAGGGGACGATTTC.

This chain connects TRBV7-9 to TRBJ2-3, with 7 nucleotides matching TRBD2. Germline lookup yields CDR1 SEHNR and CDR2 FQNEAQ (reference sequence). There are 14 residues in the CDR3. With 5 bases clipped from V and 3 bases from J, the junction kept 5 bases outside the gene matches. The CDR3 protein is CASSLTSLTDTQYF. DNA for the CDR3: TGTGCCAGCAGCCTGACTAGCCTTACAGATACGCAGTATTTT.

This clonotype was detected only a few times. The chain recombines TRBV12-3 or TRBV12-4 with TRBJ2-7; no clear D. V lost 5 bases to trimming and J lost 3 bases, with 14 bases between them. The CDR3 consists of 14 residues. The CDR3 sequence: CASSIHSRSYEQYF. In DNA form, the CDR3 reads TGTGCCAGCAGTATCCATTCTAGGAGCTACGAGCAGTACTTC.

This clonotype was counted only a few times. J is TRBJ2-2 and V is TRBV4-2, with a weak D call TRBD2 (7 bases). The germline CDR1 and CDR2 sequences are LGHNA and YNFKEQ. V shed 0 bases and J shed 4 bases, with 12 bases lying between them. The CDR3 runs 16 residues. The CDR3 loop is CASSQDAGGRTGELFF. The CDR3 region has the DNA TGTGCCAGCAGCCAAGATGCCGGGGGGCGCACCGGGGAGCTGTTTTTT.

This clonotype was seen a few times. The CDR3 sequence: CASSPSRYSNQPQHF. The DNA for the CDR3 is TGTGCCAGCAGTCCCTCCCGATATAGCAATCAGCCCCAGCATTTT. The chain couples TRBV7-2 to TRBJ1-5, with unresolved D. Germline CDR1 SGHTA, CDR2 FQGNSA. V dropped 6 bases and J dropped 0 bases, with 12 bases sitting between them. The CDR3 loop spans 15 amino acids. The variable domain in full, completed from reference TRBV7-2 and TRBJ1-5, reads GAGVSQSPSNKVTEKGKDVELRCDPISGHTALYWYRQSLGQGLEFLIYFQGNSAPDKSGLPSDRFSAERTGGSVSTLTIQRTQQEDSAVYLCASSPSRYSNQPQHFGDGTRLSIL.

The V gene is TRBV7-7, the J gene TRBJ2-3, with D maybe TRBD2 (5 bases). The germline V and J ends were trimmed by 3 bases and 0 bases, with 10 bases remaining between them. Germline V gene lookup returns CDR1 SSHAT and CDR2 FNYEAQ (reference sequence). The CDR3 has 15 amino acids. CDR3 DNA sequence: TGTGCCAGCAGCTTGACTCAGCGGAGCACAGATACGCAGTATTTT. Its translation: CASSLTQRSTDTQYF.

The J gene is TRBJ1-1, the V gene TRBV24-1, with 8 bases lining up with TRBD1. V shed 4 bases, J shed 3 bases, and the junction held 12 bases outside the gene matches. This CDR3 region has 17 residues. The germline V gene has CDR1 KGHDR and CDR2 SFDVKD. Here the CDR3 DNA reads TGTGCCACCAGTGACGCCCCTCCAGGGGGCGAGGACACTGAAGCTTTCTTT. It specifies CATSDAPPGGEDTEAFF.

This clonotype was counted only a few times. The J gene is TRBJ2-1, the V gene TRBV7-9, with 7 bases lining up with TRBD1. The CDR3 loop spans 14 amino acids. Unmatched junction bases numbered 6, after V lost 5 bases and J lost 5 bases. Germline V gene data show CDR1 as SEHNR and CDR2 as FQNEAQ (reference sequence). This CDR3 reads CASSNRGKNNEQFF. The CDR3 DNA is TGTGCCAGCAGCAACAGGGGAAAGAACAATGAGCAGTTCTTC.

In this sample, this clonotype turned up a few times. The gene calls are TRBV11-2 and TRBJ2-3; D perhaps matches TRBD2 (7 bases). The CDR3 runs 18 residues. Germline lookup yields CDR1 SGHAT and CDR2 FQNNGV. The V gene lost 5 bases and the J gene lost 0 bases, with 21 bases spanning the gap. Here the CDR3 reads CASSQNGGGVLSTDTQYF. The CDR3 DNA is TGTGCCAGCAGCCAGAACGGCGGGGGCGTACTTAGCACAGATACGCAGTATTTT.

This clonotype appeared a few times. V usage is TRBV6-5 and J usage is TRBJ2-1, with D possibly TRBD2 on 5 matching bases. CDR1 is MNHEY and CDR2 is SVGAGI in the germline V gene. CDR3 length equals 17 residues. Trimming stripped 0 bases from V and 3 bases from J, with 15 bases between. This CDR3 is CASSYSYPPGSYNEQFF. Written as DNA, the CDR3 is TGTGCCAGCAGTTACTCGTACCCTCCGGGGAGCTACAATGAGCAGTTCTTC.

This clonotype was counted only a few times. This chain links TRBV12-3 or TRBV12-4 with TRBJ1-5, with D uncertain. The CDR3 extends over 14 amino acids. Trimming shortened V by 3 bases and J by 7 bases, and 13 bases separated the two germline ends. CDR3 nucleotide sequence: TGTGCCAGCAGTTTTTCGGCAGAAAGGCAGCCCCAGCATTTT. It codes for CASSFSAERQPQHF.

The rearrangement joins TRBV6-5 to TRBJ2-7; D remains unclear. This CDR3 is built from 16 residues. The germline V gene encodes CDR1 MNHEY and CDR2 SVGAGI. Trimming stripped 1 base from V and 2 bases from J, with 15 bases between. CDR3 nucleotide sequence: TGTGCCAGCAGTTACTTCCCACAGATAGGGACCTACGAGCAGTACTTC. Translated, it gives CASSYFPQIGTYEQYF.

This sequence joins TRBV5-1 and TRBJ1-2, with D unresolved. This CDR3 contains 13 residues. Trimming left V 5 bases short and J 6 bases short, with 14 bases between. Per germline, CDR1 SGHRS and CDR2 YFSETQ. CDR3 sequence (DNA): TGCGCCAGCAGTACTGAGGGATGGAATGGCTACACCTTC. The encoded protein is CASSTEGWNGYTF. Full variable domain (remainder filled in from reference TRBV5-1 and TRBJ1-2): KAGVTQTPRYLIKTRGQQVTLSCSPISGHRSVSWYQQTPGQGLQFLFEYFSETQRNKGNFPGRFSGRQFSNSRSEMNVSTLELGDSALYLCASSTEGWNGYTFGSGTRLTVV.

Ten or more counts support this clonotype. The chain links TRBV25-1 to TRBJ2-5; D possibly matches TRBD1 or TRBD2 (6 bases each). The CDR3 contains 13 residues. V shed 1 base and J shed 6 bases, with 9 bases lying between them. The germline V gene encodes CDR1 MGHDK and CDR2 SYGVNS. The CDR3 is CASSEWGAQTQYF. DNA for the CDR3: TGTGCCAGCAGTGAATGGGGGGCGCAGACCCAGTACTTC.

This clonotype was detected many times. The CDR3 loop reads CASSYVSSNEQFF. In DNA, the CDR3 is TGTGCCAGCAGTTACGTCTCTAGCAATGAGCAGTTCTTC. The rearrangement joins TRBV6-6 to TRBJ2-1; the D is unclear. The V end was cut by 2 bases, the J end by 6 bases, with 8 bases between. CDR3 size: 13 residues. The germline V gene encodes CDR1 MNHNY and CDR2 SVGAGI (reference sequence).

This rearrangement joins TRBV5-6 to TRBJ1-5; 9 bases line up with TRBD1. Germline CDR1 reads SGHDT; CDR2 reads YYEEEE. The V gene end was trimmed by 3 bases and the J gene end by 7 bases; junction bases not matched to a gene: 5. This CDR3 is built from 14 residues. In DNA form, the CDR3 reads TGTGCCAGCAGCTCTGGACAGGGGCTACAGCCCCAGCATTTT. This translates into CASSSGQGLQPQHF.

A few counts support this clonotype. The rearrangement links TRBV6-4 to TRBJ2-1; D perhaps matches TRBD2 (5 bases). This CDR3 region has 15 residues. V was pared by 7 bases and J by 0 bases, with 13 bases between. The germline V gene encodes CDR1 MRHNA and CDR2 SNTAGT. The CDR3 nucleotides read TGTGCCAGCAAGCGAAGCCGGGACTCCTACAATGAGCAGTTCTTC. This translates into CASKRSRDSYNEQFF.

This clonotype was seen a handful of times. The chain joins TRBV7-3 to TRBJ2-2; unclear D gene. V was pared by 1 base and J by 7 bases, with 7 bases between. Germline CDR1 SGHTA, CDR2 FQGTGA. This CDR3 is 13 amino acids long. CDR3: CASSLSYGGELFF. The CDR3 nucleotides read TGTGCCAGCAGCTTAAGTTATGGCGGGGAGCTGTTTTTT.

Ten or more counts support this clonotype. The chain carries TRBV6-1 and TRBJ1-1; D remains unclear. Trimming cost V 8 bases and J 4 bases, with 14 bases left between them. The CDR3 spans 13 residues. Per germline, CDR1 MNHNS and CDR2 SASEGT. The CDR3 loop is CASRPFVGTEAFF. CDR3 DNA: TGTGCCAGCCGCCCGTTTGTGGGCACTGAAGCTTTCTTT.

Only a few counts were recorded for this clonotype. V is TRBV9 and J is TRBJ1-1; D perhaps matches TRBD1 (6 bases). Per the germline V gene, CDR1 is SGDLS and CDR2 is YYNGEE. The CDR3 has 15 residues. Trimming took 2 bases from V and 0 from J, leaving 11 bases between them. The CDR3 loop reads CASSVGGHMNTEAFF. The CDR3 DNA follows: TGTGCCAGCAGCGTTGGGGGGCATATGAACACTGAAGCTTTCTTT.

This clonotype was detected a few times. The J gene is TRBJ1-5, the V gene TRBV6-5; a weak D match, TRBD1 (5 bases). There are 14 residues in the CDR3. V was pared by 2 bases and J by 2 bases, with 7 bases between. Germline V gene lookup returns CDR1 MNHEY and CDR2 SVGAGI. This chain's CDR3 is CASSYGTGNQPQHF. The DNA of the CDR3 is TGTGCCAGCAGTTACGGGACGGGCAATCAGCCCCAGCATTTT.

CDR3: CSASDSSYEQYF. CDR3 nucleotides: TGCAGTGCTAGTGACAGCTCCTACGAGCAGTACTTC. This rearrangement joins TRBV20-1 to TRBJ2-7, with a tentative D call TRBD1 (5 bases). The germline V gene has CDR1 DFQATT and CDR2 SNEGSKA (reference sequence). This CDR3 is built from 12 residues. V was clipped by 3 bases and J by 0 bases, with 6 bases between them.

CDR3 DNA sequence: TGTGCCAGCAGCTTAGCGCCTAGCGAACCCTACGAGCAGTACTTC. It codes for CASSLAPSEPYEQYF. This chain connects TRBV7-9 to TRBJ2-7; a weak D match, TRBD2 (6 bases). V was shortened by 0 bases and J by 2 bases, with 11 bases between the two germline ends. The CDR3 length is 15 residues. Germline CDR1 is SEHNR and CDR2 is FQNEAQ (reference sequence).

The V and J genes are TRBV7-8 and TRBJ2-2, with D uncertain. This CDR3 is built from 14 residues. Germline V gene lookup returns CDR1 SGHVS and CDR2 FQNEAQ. Trimming removed 0 bases at V and 5 bases at J, with 7 bases between. This CDR3 is CASSLARVTGELFF. CDR3 in DNA: TGTGCCAGCAGCTTAGCTCGGGTTACCGGGGAGCTGTTTTTT. The variable domain in full, with the rest retrieved from reference TRBV7-8 and TRBJ2-2, is GAGVSQSPRYKVAKRGQDVALRCDPISGHVSLFWYQQALGQGPEFLTYFQNEAQLDKSGLPSDRFFAERPEGSVSTLKIQRTQQEDSAVYLCASSLARVTGELFFGEGSRLTVL.